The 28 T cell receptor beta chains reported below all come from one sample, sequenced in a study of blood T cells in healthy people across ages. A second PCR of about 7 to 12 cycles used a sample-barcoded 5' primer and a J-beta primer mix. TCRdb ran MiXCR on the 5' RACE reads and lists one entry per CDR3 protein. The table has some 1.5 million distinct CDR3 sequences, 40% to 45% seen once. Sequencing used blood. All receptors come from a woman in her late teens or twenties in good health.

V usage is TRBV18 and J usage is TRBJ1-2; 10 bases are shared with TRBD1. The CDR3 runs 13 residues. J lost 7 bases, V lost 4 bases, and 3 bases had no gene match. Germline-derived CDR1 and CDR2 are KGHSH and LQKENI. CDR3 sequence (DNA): TGTGCCAGCTCACTAGACAGGGGGCCTGGCTACACCTTC. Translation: CASSLDRGPGYTF.

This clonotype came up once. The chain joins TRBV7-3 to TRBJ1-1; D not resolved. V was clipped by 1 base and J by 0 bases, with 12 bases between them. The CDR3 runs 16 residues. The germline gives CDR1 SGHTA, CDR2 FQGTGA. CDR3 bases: TGTGCCAGCAGCTTAAGTCCCACCCCGGTGAACACTGAAGCTTTCTTT. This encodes CASSLSPTPVNTEAFF.

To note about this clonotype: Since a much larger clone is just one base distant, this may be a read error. CDR3 protein: CAINGDRDSMGAYEQYF. The CDR3 DNA reads TGTGCCATCAACGGGGACCGTGATTCCATGGGGGCCTACGAGCAGTACTTC. This chain joins TRBV10-3 and TRBJ2-7; D assignment may be TRBD1 or TRBD2 (5 bases each). CDR3 length equals 17 residues. The V end was cut by 7 bases, the J end by 2 bases, with 24 bases between. In germline, CDR1 is ENHRY, CDR2 SYGVKD.

CDR3 coding DNA: TGTGCCAGCAGTTACTCGTCGAGACTAGCTTACAATGAGCAGTACTTC. Its translation is CASSYSSRLAYNEQYF. The rearrangement joins TRBV6-2 or TRBV6-3 to TRBJ2-1; 7 bases are shared with TRBD2. TRBJ2-7 explains the end of the DNA better; the J call may be wrong. The CDR3 totals 16 residues. CDR1 is MNHEY and CDR2 is SVGEGT in the germline V gene.

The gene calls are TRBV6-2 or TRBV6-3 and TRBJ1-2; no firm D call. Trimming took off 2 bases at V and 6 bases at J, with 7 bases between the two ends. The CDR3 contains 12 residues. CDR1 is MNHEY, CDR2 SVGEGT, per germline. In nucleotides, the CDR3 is TGTGCCAGCAGTTACACGGACCATGGCTACACCTTC. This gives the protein CASSYTDHGYTF.

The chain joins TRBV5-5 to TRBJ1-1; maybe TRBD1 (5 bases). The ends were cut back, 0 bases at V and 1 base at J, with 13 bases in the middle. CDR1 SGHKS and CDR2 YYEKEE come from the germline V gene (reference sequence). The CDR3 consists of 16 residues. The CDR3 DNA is TGTGCCAGCAGCTTGGTTCCTGAGACAGCGAACACTGAAGCTTTCTTT. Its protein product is CASSLVPETANTEAFF.

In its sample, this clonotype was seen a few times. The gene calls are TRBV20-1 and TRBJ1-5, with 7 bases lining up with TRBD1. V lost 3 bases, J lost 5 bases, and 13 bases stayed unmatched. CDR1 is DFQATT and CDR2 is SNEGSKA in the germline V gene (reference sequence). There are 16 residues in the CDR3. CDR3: CSARVPGRGSDQPQHF. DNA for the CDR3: TGCAGTGCTAGGGTACCGGGCAGGGGGTCTGATCAGCCCCAGCATTTT.

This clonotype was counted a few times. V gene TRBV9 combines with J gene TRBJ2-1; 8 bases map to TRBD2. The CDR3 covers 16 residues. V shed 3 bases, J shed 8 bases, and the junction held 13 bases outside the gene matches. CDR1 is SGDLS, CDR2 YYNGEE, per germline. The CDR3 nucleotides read TGTGCCAGCAGCGCTGGGAGGACTAGCTTTCTCGATGAGCAGTTCTTC. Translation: CASSAGRTSFLDEQFF.

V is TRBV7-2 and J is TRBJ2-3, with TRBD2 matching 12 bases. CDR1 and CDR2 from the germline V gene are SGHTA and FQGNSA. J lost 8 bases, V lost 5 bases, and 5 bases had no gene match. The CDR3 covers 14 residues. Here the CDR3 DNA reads TGTGCCAGCAGCCCAGGACTAGCGGGGCCTACGCAGTATTTT. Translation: CASSPGLAGPTQYF.

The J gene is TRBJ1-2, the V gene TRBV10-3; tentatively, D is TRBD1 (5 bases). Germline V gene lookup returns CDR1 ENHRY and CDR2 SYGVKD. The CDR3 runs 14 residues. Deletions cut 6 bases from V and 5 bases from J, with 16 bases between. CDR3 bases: TGTGCCATCAGACTCGACGACTGGGGGTATGGCTACACCTTC. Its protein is CAIRLDDWGYGYTF.

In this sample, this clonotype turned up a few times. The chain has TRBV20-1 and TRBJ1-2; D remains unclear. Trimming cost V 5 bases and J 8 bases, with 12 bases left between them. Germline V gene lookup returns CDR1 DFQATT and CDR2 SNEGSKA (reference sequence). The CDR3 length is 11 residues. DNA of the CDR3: TGCAGTGCTGGCCCTTTGGAGGGCTACACCTTC. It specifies CSAGPLEGYTF.

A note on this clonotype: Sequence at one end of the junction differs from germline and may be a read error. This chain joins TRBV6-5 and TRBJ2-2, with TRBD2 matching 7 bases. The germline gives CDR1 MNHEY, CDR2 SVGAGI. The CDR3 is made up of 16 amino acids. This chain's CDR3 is CASSRDAGDYTGDLFF. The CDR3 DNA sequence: TGTGCCAGCAGTAGGGACGCGGGAGATTATACCGGGGATCTGTTTTTT.

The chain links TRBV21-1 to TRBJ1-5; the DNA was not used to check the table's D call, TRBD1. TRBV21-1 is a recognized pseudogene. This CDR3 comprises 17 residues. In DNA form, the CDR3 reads TGTGCCAGCAGCAAAGGTCCGGGGCTGAGAAGCAATCAGCCCCAGCATTTT. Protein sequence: CASSKGPGLRSNQPQHF.

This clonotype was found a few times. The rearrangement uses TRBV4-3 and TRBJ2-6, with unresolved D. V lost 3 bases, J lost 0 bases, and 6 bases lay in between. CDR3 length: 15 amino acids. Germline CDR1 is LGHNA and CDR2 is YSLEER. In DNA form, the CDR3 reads TGCGCCAGCAGCCAGGTCCCCTCTGGGGCCAACGTCCTGACTTTC. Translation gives CASSQVPSGANVLTF.

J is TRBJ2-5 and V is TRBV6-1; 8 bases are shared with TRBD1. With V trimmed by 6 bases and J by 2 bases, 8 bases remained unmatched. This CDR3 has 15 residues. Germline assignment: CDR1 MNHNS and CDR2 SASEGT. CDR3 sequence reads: CASRAPTGVQETQYF. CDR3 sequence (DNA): TGTGCCAGCAGAGCGCCGACAGGGGTTCAAGAGACCCAGTACTTC.

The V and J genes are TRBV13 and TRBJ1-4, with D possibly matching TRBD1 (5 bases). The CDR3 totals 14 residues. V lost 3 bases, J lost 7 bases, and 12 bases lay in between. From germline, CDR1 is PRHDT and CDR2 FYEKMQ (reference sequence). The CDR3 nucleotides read TGTGCCAGCAGCTTTAGTGTTCAGGGTGAAAAACTGTTTTTT. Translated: CASSFSVQGEKLFF.

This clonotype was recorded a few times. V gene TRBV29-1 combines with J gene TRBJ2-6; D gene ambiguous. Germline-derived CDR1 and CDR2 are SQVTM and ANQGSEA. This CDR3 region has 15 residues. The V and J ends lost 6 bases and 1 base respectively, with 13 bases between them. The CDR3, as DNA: TGCAGCGTGTGGGATCTTGCATCTGGGGCCAACGTCCTGACTTTC. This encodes CSVWDLASGANVLTF.

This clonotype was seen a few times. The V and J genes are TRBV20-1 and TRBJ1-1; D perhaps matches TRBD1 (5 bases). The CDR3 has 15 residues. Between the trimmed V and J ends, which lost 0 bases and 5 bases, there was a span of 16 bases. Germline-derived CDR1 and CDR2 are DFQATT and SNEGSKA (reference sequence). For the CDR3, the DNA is TGCAGTGCTAGAGATACAAAGGGGATGGGGACTGAAGCTTTCTTT. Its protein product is CSARDTKGMGTEAFF.

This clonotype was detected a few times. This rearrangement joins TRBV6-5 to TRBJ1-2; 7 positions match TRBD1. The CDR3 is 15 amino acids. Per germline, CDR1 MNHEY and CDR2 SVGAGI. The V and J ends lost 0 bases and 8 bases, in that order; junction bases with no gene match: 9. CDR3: CASSYSETGSRGYTF. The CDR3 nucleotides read TGTGCCAGCAGTTACTCAGAGACAGGGTCTCGAGGCTACACCTTC.

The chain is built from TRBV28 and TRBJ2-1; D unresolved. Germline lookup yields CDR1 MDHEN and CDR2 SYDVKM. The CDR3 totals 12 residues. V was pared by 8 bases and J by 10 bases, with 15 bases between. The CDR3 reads CASARRSREQFF. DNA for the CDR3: TGTGCCAGCGCCAGAAGATCAAGGGAGCAGTTCTTC.

The CDR3 DNA reads TGTGCCAGCAGCCGCACGACAGGGTACCTTGAAAAACTGTTTTTT. Protein product: CASSRTTGYLEKLFF. The rearrangement links TRBV12-3 or TRBV12-4 to TRBJ1-4; 7 nucleotides line up with TRBD1. Trimming took 6 bases from V and 7 from J; bases not matched to a gene: 11. The length of the CDR3 is 15 residues.

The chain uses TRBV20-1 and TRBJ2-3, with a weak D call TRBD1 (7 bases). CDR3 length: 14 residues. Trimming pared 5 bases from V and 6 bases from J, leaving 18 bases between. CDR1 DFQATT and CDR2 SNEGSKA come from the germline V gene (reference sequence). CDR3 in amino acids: CSAATRGRGDTQYF. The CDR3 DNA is TGCAGTGCTGCGACTAGGGGGCGCGGCGATACGCAGTATTTT.

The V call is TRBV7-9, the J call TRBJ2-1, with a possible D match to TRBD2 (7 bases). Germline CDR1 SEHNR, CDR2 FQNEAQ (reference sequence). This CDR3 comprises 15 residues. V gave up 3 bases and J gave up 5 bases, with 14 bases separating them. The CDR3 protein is CASSLYPGGHNEQFF. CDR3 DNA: TGTGCCAGCAGCTTGTATCCGGGGGGCCACAATGAGCAGTTCTTC.

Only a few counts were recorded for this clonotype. The chain's CDR3 is CAAGTSNTEAFF. In nucleotides, the CDR3 is TGTGCCGCCGGGACTTCGAACACTGAAGCTTTCTTT. The genes are TRBV6-5 and TRBJ1-1, with D tentatively TRBD1 (5 bases). V shed 11 bases and J shed 1 base, with 11 bases lying between them. Germline V gene lookup returns CDR1 MNHEY and CDR2 SVGAGI. The length of the CDR3 is 12 residues.

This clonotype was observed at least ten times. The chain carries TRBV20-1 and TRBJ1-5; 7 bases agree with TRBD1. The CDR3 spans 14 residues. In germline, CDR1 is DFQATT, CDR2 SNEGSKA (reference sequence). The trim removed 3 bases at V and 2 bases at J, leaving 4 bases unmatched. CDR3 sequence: CSARIDRGNQPQHF. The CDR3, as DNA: TGCAGTGCTAGGATTGACAGGGGCAATCAGCCCCAGCATTTT.

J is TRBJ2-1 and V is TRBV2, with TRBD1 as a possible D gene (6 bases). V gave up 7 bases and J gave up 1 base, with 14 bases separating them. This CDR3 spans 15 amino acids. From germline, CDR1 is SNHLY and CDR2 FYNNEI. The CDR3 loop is CASKGDKGSYNEQFF. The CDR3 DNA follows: TGTGCCAGCAAAGGGGACAAGGGATCCTACAATGAGCAGTTCTTC.

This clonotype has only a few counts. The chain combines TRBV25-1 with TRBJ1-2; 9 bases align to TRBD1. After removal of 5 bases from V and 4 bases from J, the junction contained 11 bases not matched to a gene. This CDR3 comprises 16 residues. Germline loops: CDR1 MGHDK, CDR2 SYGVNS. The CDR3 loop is CASSPRDRENIYGYTF. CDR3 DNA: TGTGCCAGCAGTCCCAGGGACAGGGAAAATATCTATGGCTACACCTTC.

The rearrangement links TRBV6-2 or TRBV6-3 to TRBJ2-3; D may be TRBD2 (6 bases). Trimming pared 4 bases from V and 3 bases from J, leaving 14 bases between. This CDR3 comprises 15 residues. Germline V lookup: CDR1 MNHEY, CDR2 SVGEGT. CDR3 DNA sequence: TGTGCCAGCAGTTCTTTCAGTAGCGGTACAGATACGCAGTATTTT. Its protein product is CASSSFSSGTDTQYF.